The 26 T cell receptor beta chains given below trace back to one sample, sequenced in a study of blood T cells in healthy people across ages. A second roughly 7 to 12 cycle PCR used barcoded and J-beta primers. TCRdb analysed the 5' RACE reads with MiXCR anew, one entry per CDR3 protein. The sample includes around 800,000 distinct CDR3 sequences, around two fifths seen only once; the top ten take under 20%. Sequencing was done on a sample of blood. Receptors originate from a man aged 55 to 70 in good health.

This chain links TRBV20-1 with TRBJ2-5; 13 bases map to TRBD2. Germline V gene lookup returns CDR1 DFQATT and CDR2 SNEGSKA (reference sequence). The CDR3 runs 17 residues. The ends lost 6 bases at V and 3 bases at J; junction bases unmatched: 13. CDR3 sequence reads: CSAPRLAGGLSEETQYF. The CDR3 DNA reads as TGCAGTGCCCCTAGACTAGCGGGGGGCCTATCGGAAGAGACCCAGTACTTC.

The V gene is TRBV27, the J gene TRBJ2-6, with D unresolved. The CDR3 length is 16 residues. Germline values: CDR1 MNHEY, CDR2 SMNVEV (reference sequence). The V end lost 5 bases, the J end lost 0 bases, and 11 bases lay between the germline ends. This CDR3 is CASSAFDVSGANVLTF. Written as DNA, the CDR3 is TGTGCCAGCAGTGCGTTTGACGTCTCTGGGGCCAACGTCCTGACTTTC.

The V gene is TRBV20-1, the J gene TRBJ1-1; tentative D call: TRBD1 (5 bases). The CDR3 extends over 15 amino acids. Trimming stripped 3 bases from V and 1 base from J, with 15 bases between. The germline CDR1 and CDR2 sequences are DFQATT and SNEGSKA (reference sequence). The CDR3: CSARPGPRANTEAFF. In DNA, the CDR3 is TGCAGTGCTAGGCCTGGCCCCAGGGCGAACACTGAAGCTTTCTTT.

The chain carries TRBV7-2 and TRBJ2-7, with no clear D. Trimming removed 5 bases at V and 1 base at J, with 12 bases between. This CDR3 is built from 14 residues. Germline loops: CDR1 SGHTA, CDR2 FQGNSA. The CDR3 loop is CASSDRRRSYEQYF. The DNA for the CDR3 is TGTGCCAGCAGCGACCGACGGAGATCCTACGAGCAGTACTTC.

Ten or more counts support this clonotype. The chain recombines TRBV13 with TRBJ2-5, with 8 bases fitting TRBD1. Per the germline V gene, CDR1 is PRHDT and CDR2 is FYEKMQ (reference sequence). V lost 5 bases to trimming and J lost 1 base; unmatched junction nucleotides: 6. The CDR3 has 15 amino acids. CDR3: CASSLGTGTQETQYF. The CDR3 region has the DNA TGTGCCAGCAGCCTCGGGACAGGAACCCAAGAGACCCAGTACTTC.

This rearrangement joins TRBV13 to TRBJ2-5, with no clear D. Matching the DNA end better, TRBJ2-7 makes the J call doubtful. The CDR3 sequence is 14 residues long. CDR1 is PRHDT and CDR2 is FYEKMQ in the germline V gene (reference sequence). DNA for the CDR3: TGTGCCAGCAGTTTCACAGCAGGTGTGTACGAGCAGTACTTC. This gives the protein CASSFTAGVYEQYF.

Only a few counts were recorded for this clonotype. The chain uses TRBV7-2 and TRBJ2-1; tentative D call: TRBD2 (6 bases). The germline gives CDR1 SGHTA, CDR2 FQGNSA. The V end lost 0 bases, the J end lost 7 bases, and 13 bases lay between the germline ends. The CDR3 has 15 amino acids. The CDR3 here is CASSLAEGGANEQFF. The CDR3 DNA follows: TGTGCCAGCAGCTTAGCCGAGGGCGGGGCTAATGAGCAGTTCTTC.

This clonotype was observed many times. This chain connects TRBV2 to TRBJ2-2, with 7 bases fitting TRBD1. The CDR3 runs to 14 residues. Germline V gene sequence: CDR1 SNHLY, CDR2 FYNNEI. J was trimmed by 6 bases and V by 6 bases; bases with no gene match: 7. CDR3 DNA: TGTGCCAGCAGCCCTACGACAGGGCCCGGGGAGCTGTTTTTT. Its protein is CASSPTTGPGELFF.

The rearrangement uses TRBV25-1 and TRBJ2-5; D gene unclear. The ends were cut back, 3 bases at V and 0 bases at J, with 5 bases in the middle. CDR3 length: 13 amino acids. CDR1 and CDR2 from the germline V gene are MGHDK and SYGVNS. The CDR3 is CASSDGYQETQYF. The CDR3 bases are TGTGCCAGCAGTGACGGGTACCAAGAGACCCAGTACTTC. Full variable domain (missing parts from reference TRBV25-1 and TRBJ2-5): EADIYQTPRYLVIGTGKKITLECSQTMGHDKMYWYQQDPGMELHLIHYSYGVNSTEKGDLSSESTVSRIRTEHFPLTLESARPSHTSQYLCASSDGYQETQYFGPGTRLLVL.

J is TRBJ2-7 and V is TRBV2; D uncertain. Per germline, CDR1 SNHLY and CDR2 FYNNEI. The CDR3 contains 12 residues. The germline V and J ends were trimmed by 7 bases and 0 bases, with 7 bases remaining between them. The CDR3 protein is CASKLLSYEQYF. The CDR3 DNA reads TGTGCCAGCAAACTCCTCTCCTACGAGCAGTACTTC. The full variable domain, with the rest looked up from reference TRBV2 and TRBJ2-7, is EPEVTQTPSHQVTQMGQEVILRCVPISNHLYFYWYRQILGQKVEFLVSFYNNEISEKSEIFDDQFSVERPDGSNFTLKIRSTKLEDSAMYFCASKLLSYEQYFGPGTRLTVT.

This clonotype was counted between two and nine times. V gene TRBV6-1 combines with J gene TRBJ2-4; 9 positions match TRBD1. Germline loops: CDR1 MNHNS, CDR2 SASEGT. CDR3 length: 14 residues. The V gene end was trimmed by 5 bases and the J gene end by 7 bases; junction bases not matched to a gene: 6. CDR3 in amino acids: CASSPGGQGNIQYF. Written as DNA, the CDR3 is TGTGCCAGCAGTCCGGGGGGACAGGGTAACATTCAGTACTTC.

The chain employs TRBV5-1 and TRBJ2-3; no clear D gene. CDR3 length: 15 residues. From germline, CDR1 is SGHRS and CDR2 YFSETQ. V dropped 0 bases and J dropped 2 bases, with 10 bases sitting between them. CDR3 DNA sequence: TGCGCCAGCAGCTTGGATGGCAGGCCCACAGATACGCAGTATTTT. This gives the protein CASSLDGRPTDTQYF.

This chain links TRBV20-1 with TRBJ2-3; TRBD2 matches at 8 bases. The CDR3 is 15 residues long. The junction had 5 bases not matched to a gene; V was cut back by 3 bases and J by 0 bases. In germline, CDR1 is DFQATT, CDR2 SNEGSKA (reference sequence). The CDR3 DNA reads as TGCAGTGCTAGTCTCGGGGGGGCGAGCACAGATACGCAGTATTTT. Translation: CSASLGGASTDTQYF.

The chain recombines TRBV6-6 with TRBJ2-7; D possibly corresponds to TRBD2 (5 bases). CDR1 is MNHNY, CDR2 SVGAGI, per germline (reference sequence). The CDR3 is made up of 12 amino acids. The ends were cut back, 6 bases at V and 5 bases at J, with 11 bases in the middle. CDR3 protein: CASRRDLHEQYF. CDR3 bases: TGTGCCAGCAGGAGGGATCTTCACGAGCAGTACTTC.

A few counts support this clonotype. This chain uses TRBV24-1 with TRBJ2-7; maybe TRBD2 (6 bases). The CDR3 runs to 13 residues. V dropped 6 bases and J dropped 2 bases, with 10 bases sitting between them. From germline, CDR1 is KGHDR and CDR2 SFDVKD. The chain's CDR3 is CATSSSGPYEQYF. DNA of the CDR3: TGTGCCACCAGTTCCAGCGGGCCCTACGAGCAGTACTTC.

The rearrangement links TRBV6-2 or TRBV6-3 to TRBJ1-2, with D unresolved. Trimming removed 0 bases from V and 3 bases from J, with 14 bases in between. Per germline, CDR1 MNHEY and CDR2 SVGEGT. CDR3 length: 16 amino acids. CDR3 DNA: TGTGCCAGCAGTTACTCGAGTGGGATGTTAGACTATGGCTACACCTTC. Its protein is CASSYSSGMLDYGYTF.

This chain connects TRBV5-1 to TRBJ2-2; possibly TRBD1 for D (5 bases). Between the trimmed V and J ends, which lost 3 bases and 6 bases, there was a span of 15 bases. CDR3 length equals 15 residues. Germline assignment: CDR1 SGHRS and CDR2 YFSETQ. The CDR3 region has the DNA TGCGCCAGCAGCTCCTACAGGTTTAACCCCGGGGAGCTGTTTTTT. It yields the protein CASSSYRFNPGELFF.

The chain is built from TRBV29-1 and TRBJ2-5; possible D gene TRBD2, 5 bases. The assigned J gene may be wrong: the sequence end matches TRBJ2-7 better. The CDR3 spans 12 residues. Germline CDR1 and CDR2: SQVTM and ANQGSEA. In nucleotides, the CDR3 is TGCAGCGTTGTGGGCGGCCGGGGCGAGCAGTACTTC. Translating it yields CSVVGGRGEQYF.

The rearrangement joins TRBV20-1 to TRBJ2-4, with TRBD2 as a possible D gene (6 bases). Trimming stripped 3 bases from V and 1 base from J, with 13 bases between. Germline-derived CDR1 and CDR2 are DFQATT and SNEGSKA (reference sequence). This CDR3 is built from 15 residues. CDR3 residues: CSASPGVRAKNIQYF. DNA of the CDR3: TGCAGTGCTAGTCCGGGGGTACGGGCCAAAAACATTCAGTACTTC.

The CDR3 is CASSSRDHGLARYNEQFF. CDR3 sequence (DNA): TGTGCCAGCAGCTCTAGGGACCACGGACTAGCGAGATACAATGAGCAGTTCTTC. This chain uses TRBV14 with TRBJ2-1; 9 bases agree with TRBD2. After removal of 5 bases from V and 4 bases from J, the junction contained 15 bases not matched to a gene. CDR3 length: 18 residues. CDR1 is SGHDN, CDR2 FVKESK, per germline.

V usage is TRBV7-3 and J usage is TRBJ2-5, with 8 bases that match TRBD2. This CDR3 has 15 amino acids. V lost 2 bases to trimming and J lost 5 bases; unmatched junction nucleotides: 7. CDR1 SGHTA and CDR2 FQGTGA come from the germline V gene. DNA of the CDR3: TGTGCCAGCAGCTTAGCCGGGGGGGCTACGGAGACCCAGTACTTC. Its translation is CASSLAGGATETQYF.

This clonotype has only a few counts. This chain uses TRBV5-1 with TRBJ2-5; D is uncertain. CDR3 length: 14 residues. The germline V gene has CDR1 SGHRS and CDR2 YFSETQ. V shed 1 base and J shed 1 base, with 8 bases lying between them. This CDR3 reads CASSLLGTQETQYF. The CDR3 nucleotides read TGCGCCAGCAGCTTGTTAGGAACCCAAGAGACCCAGTACTTC.

This clonotype was picked up a small number of times. The chain combines TRBV20-1 with TRBJ2-1; 9 bases are shared with TRBD2. Trimming removed 6 bases from V and 6 bases from J; junction bases left unmatched: 6. CDR1 DFQATT and CDR2 SNEGSKA come from the germline V gene (reference sequence). The CDR3 is 13 amino acids. The DNA of the CDR3 is TGCAGTGCACCGCGGGGGGGCCTCAATGAGCAGTTCTTC. Translated: CSAPRGGLNEQFF.

This chain joins TRBV7-9 and TRBJ2-7; 12 nucleotides agree with TRBD2. This CDR3 contains 15 residues. V lost 5 bases and J lost 0; bases outside the gene matches: 2. Per the germline V gene, CDR1 is SEHNR and CDR2 is FQNEAQ (reference sequence). CDR3 sequence (DNA): TGTGCCAGCAGCCAGACTAGCGGGAGCTCCTACGAGCAGTACTTC. Translated, it gives CASSQTSGSSYEQYF.

This chain joins TRBV2 and TRBJ2-3, with TRBD1 matching over 8 bases. Germline V gene sequence: CDR1 SNHLY, CDR2 FYNNEI. With 3 bases clipped from V and 5 bases from J, the junction kept 4 bases outside the gene matches. The CDR3 length is 14 residues. Here the CDR3 reads CASSDRGRIDTQYF. CDR3 nucleotide sequence: TGTGCCAGCAGTGACAGGGGGCGGATAGATACGCAGTATTTT.

This chain joins TRBV20-1 and TRBJ1-1, with 9 bases that match TRBD1. V dropped 6 bases and J dropped 5; count of bases not matched to a gene: 13. The CDR3 runs to 15 residues. In germline, CDR1 is DFQATT, CDR2 SNEGSKA (reference sequence). CDR3 loop: CSATPGTGHITEAFF. In DNA form, the CDR3 reads TGCAGTGCAACCCCCGGGACAGGGCACATTACTGAAGCTTTCTTT.